The text below deals with one T cell receptor beta chain. The CDR3 is made up of 16 amino acids. Germline lookup yields CDR1 MNHNS and CDR2 SASEGT. V was shortened by 4 bases and J by 3 bases, with 16 bases between the two germline ends. RNA transcripts were the template for amplifying TCR beta CDR3 regions. Carried out on the TCR CDR3, a first-round RT-PCR used the HTBI primer set. TCRdb itself ran the multiplex PCR reads through MiXCR, one entry per CDR3 protein. This sample has around 700,000 distinct CDR3 sequences, with roughly a sixth found just once. This sample stems from a study of T cells in Graves' hyperthyroidism and ophthalmopathy.

This TCR derives from a woman in her forties or fifties with Graves' hyperthyroidism that later progressed to Graves' ophthalmopathy. Sequencing was performed on blood. The V and J genes are TRBV6-1 and TRBJ2-1; D is possibly TRBD2 (5 bases). CDR3 in amino acids: CASSVSPGLFYNEQFF. CDR3 DNA sequence: TGTGCCAGCAGTGTTTCTCCCGGACTTTTCTACAATGAGCAGTTCTTC.